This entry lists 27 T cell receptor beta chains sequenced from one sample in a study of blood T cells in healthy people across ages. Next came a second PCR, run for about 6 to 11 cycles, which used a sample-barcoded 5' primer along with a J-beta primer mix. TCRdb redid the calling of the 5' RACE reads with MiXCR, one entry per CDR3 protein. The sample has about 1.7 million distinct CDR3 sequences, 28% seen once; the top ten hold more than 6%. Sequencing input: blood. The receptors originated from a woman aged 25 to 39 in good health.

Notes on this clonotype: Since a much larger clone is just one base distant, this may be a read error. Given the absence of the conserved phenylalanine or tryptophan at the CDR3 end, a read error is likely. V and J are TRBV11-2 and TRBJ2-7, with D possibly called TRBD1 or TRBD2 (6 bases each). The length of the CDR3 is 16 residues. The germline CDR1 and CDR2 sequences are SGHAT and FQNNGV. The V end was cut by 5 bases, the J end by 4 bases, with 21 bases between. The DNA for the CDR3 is TGTGCCAGCAGCCCCCGGTGGACGGGGGCCAGTTACGAGCAGTACTTA. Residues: CASSPRWTGASYEQYL.

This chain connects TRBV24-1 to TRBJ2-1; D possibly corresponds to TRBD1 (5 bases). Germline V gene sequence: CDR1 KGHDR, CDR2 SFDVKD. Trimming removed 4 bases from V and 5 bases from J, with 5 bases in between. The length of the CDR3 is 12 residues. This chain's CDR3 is CATSEQDNEQFF. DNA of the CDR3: TGTGCCACCAGTGAACAGGACAATGAGCAGTTCTTC.

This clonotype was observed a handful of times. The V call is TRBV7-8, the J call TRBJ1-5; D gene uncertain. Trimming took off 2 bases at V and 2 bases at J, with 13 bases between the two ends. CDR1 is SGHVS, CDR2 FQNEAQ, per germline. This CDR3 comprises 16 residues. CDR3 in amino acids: CASSLKADPRNQPQHF. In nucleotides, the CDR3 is TGTGCCAGCAGCTTAAAAGCGGATCCTCGCAATCAGCCCCAGCATTTT.

The CDR3 DNA follows: TGCAGTGCCGGAAAGGAGACCAGGGTGGACGAGCAGTACTTC. Translated, it gives CSAGKETRVDEQYF. The V call is TRBV20-1, the J call TRBJ2-7, with D possibly matching TRBD1 (5 bases). The CDR3 runs 14 residues. Germline V lookup: CDR1 DFQATT, CDR2 SNEGSKA (reference sequence). V lost 6 bases and J 5 bases, leaving 20 bases between the germline ends.

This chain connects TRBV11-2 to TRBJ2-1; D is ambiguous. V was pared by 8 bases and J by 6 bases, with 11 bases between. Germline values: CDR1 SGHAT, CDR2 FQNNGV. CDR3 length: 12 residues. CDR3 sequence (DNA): TGTGCCAGCGCTCGTAGGTCCAATGAGCAGTTCTTC. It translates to CASARRSNEQFF.

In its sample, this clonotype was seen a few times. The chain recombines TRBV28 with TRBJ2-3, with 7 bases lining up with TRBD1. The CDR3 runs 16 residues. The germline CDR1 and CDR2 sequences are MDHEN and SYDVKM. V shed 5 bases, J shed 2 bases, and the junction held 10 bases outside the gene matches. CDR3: CASSLGDSVSTDTQYF. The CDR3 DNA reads TGTGCCAGCAGTCTGGGGGACAGTGTCTCCACAGATACGCAGTATTTT.

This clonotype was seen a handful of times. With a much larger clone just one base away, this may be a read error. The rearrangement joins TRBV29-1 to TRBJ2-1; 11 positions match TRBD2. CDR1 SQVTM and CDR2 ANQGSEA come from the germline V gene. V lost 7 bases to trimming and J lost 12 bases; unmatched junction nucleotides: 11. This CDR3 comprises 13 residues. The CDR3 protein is CSGRLAGGGGQFF. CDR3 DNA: TGCAGCGGAAGGCTAGCGGGAGGTGGTGGGCAGTTCTTC.

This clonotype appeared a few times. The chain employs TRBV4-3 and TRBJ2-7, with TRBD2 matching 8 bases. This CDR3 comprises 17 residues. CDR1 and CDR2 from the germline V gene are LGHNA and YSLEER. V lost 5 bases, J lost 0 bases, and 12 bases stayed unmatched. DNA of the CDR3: TGCGCCAGCAGCGAAAGAGGGGAGCGGGGGAGCTCCTACGAGCAGTACTTC. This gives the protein CASSERGERGSSYEQYF.

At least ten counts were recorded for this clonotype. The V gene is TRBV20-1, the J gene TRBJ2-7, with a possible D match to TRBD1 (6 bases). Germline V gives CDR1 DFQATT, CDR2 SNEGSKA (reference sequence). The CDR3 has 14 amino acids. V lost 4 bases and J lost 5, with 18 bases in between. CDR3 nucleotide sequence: TGCAGTGCTACTCGACAGGCGGCGGACGACGAGCAGTACTTC. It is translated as CSATRQAADDEQYF.

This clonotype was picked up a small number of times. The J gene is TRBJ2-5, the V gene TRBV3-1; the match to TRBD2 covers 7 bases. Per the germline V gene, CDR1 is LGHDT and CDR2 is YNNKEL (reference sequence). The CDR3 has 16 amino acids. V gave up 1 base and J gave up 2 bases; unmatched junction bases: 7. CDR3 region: CASSQGASGQQETQYF. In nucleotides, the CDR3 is TGTGCCAGCAGCCAAGGGGCTAGCGGCCAACAAGAGACCCAGTACTTC.

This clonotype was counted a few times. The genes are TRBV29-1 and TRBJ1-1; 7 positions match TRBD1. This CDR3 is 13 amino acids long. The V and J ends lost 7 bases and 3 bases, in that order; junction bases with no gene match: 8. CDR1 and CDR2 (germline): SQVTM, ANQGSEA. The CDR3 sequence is CSGIRGQDTEAFF. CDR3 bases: TGCAGCGGTATTAGGGGGCAGGACACTGAAGCTTTCTTT. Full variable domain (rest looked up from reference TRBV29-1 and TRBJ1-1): SAVISQKPSRDICQRGTSLTIQCQVDSQVTMMFWYRQQPGQSLTLIATANQGSEATYESGFVIDKFPISRPNLTFSTLTVSNMSPEDSSIYLCSGIRGQDTEAFFGQGTRLTVV.

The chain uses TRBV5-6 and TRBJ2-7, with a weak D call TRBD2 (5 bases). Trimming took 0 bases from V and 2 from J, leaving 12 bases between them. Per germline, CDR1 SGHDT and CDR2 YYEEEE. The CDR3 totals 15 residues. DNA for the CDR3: TGTGCCAGCAGCTTGGTATCCTCCGGGACCTACGAGCAGTACTTC. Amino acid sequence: CASSLVSSGTYEQYF.

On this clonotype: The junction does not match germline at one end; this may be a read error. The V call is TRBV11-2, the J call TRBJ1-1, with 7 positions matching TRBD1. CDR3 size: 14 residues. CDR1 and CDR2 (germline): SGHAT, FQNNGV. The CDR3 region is CASSLSQGGGGLIF. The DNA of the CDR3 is TGTGCCAGCAGTTTATCCCAAGGGGGCGGAGGGCTGATCTTT.

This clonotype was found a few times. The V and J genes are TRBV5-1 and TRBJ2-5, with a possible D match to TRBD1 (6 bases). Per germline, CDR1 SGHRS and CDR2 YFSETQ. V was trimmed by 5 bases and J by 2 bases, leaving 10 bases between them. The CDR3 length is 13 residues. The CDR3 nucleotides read TGCGCCAGCAGGTTTACAGGGCAAGAGACCCAGTACTTC. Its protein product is CASRFTGQETQYF.

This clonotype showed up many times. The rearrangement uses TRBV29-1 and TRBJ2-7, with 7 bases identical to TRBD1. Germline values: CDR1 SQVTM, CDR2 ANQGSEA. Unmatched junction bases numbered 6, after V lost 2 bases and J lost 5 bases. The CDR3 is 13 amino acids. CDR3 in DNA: TGCAGCGTTGAAAGGGGGCGAGGTGACGAGCAGTACTTC. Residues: CSVERGRGDEQYF.

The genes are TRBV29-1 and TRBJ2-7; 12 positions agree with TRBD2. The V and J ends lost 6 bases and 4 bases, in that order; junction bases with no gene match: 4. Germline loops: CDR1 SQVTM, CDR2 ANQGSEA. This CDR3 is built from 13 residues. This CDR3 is CSVTSGSRYEQYF. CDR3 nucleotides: TGCAGCGTGACTAGCGGGAGTAGATACGAGCAGTACTTC.

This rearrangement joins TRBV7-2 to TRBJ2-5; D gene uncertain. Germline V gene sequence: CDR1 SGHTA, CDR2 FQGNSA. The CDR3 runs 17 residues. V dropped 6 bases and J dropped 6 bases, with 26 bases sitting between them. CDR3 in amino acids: CASRPPHGSAPLKTQYF. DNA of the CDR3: TGTGCCAGCAGGCCCCCCCACGGGTCAGCGCCCCTGAAGACCCAGTACTTC. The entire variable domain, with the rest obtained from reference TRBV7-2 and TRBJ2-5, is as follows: GAGVSQSPSNKVTEKGKDVELRCDPISGHTALYWYRQSLGQGLEFLIYFQGNSAPDKSGLPSDRFSAERTGGSVSTLTIQRTQQEDSAVYLCASRPPHGSAPLKTQYFGPGTRLLVL.

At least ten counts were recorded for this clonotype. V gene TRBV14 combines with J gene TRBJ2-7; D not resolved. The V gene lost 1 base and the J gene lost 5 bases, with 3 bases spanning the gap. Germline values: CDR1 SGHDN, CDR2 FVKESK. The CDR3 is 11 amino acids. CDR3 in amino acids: CASSQVHEQYF. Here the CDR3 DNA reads TGTGCCAGCAGCCAAGTTCACGAGCAGTACTTC.

Here the CDR3 reads CASSWTTGSGTQYF. The CDR3 DNA reads TGCGCCAGCAGCTGGACTACGGGGTCAGGGACCCAGTACTTC. The rearrangement links TRBV5-1 to TRBJ2-5, with D possibly being TRBD2 (6 bases). V was shortened by 3 bases and J by 7 bases, with 16 bases between the two germline ends. The CDR3 runs to 14 residues. Germline V gives CDR1 SGHRS, CDR2 YFSETQ.

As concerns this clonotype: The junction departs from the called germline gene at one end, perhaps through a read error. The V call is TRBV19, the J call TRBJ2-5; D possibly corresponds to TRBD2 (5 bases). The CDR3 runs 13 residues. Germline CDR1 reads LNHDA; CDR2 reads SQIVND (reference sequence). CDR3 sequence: CARSIGGQETQYF. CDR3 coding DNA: TGTGCCAGGAGTATCGGAGGCCAAGAGACCCAGTACTTC.

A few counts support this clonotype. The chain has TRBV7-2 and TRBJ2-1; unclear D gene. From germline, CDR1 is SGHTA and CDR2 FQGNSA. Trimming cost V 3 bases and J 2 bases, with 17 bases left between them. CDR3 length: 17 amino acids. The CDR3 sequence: CASSFGRGGSPYNEQFF. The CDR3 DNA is TGTGCCAGCAGCTTTGGTAGAGGCGGAAGTCCCTACAATGAGCAGTTCTTC.

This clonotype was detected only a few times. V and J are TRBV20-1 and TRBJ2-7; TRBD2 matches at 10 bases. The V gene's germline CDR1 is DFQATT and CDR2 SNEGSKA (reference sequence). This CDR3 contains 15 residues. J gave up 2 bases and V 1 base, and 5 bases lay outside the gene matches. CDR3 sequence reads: CSARVPSGSPYEQYF. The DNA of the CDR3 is TGCAGTGCTAGAGTCCCTAGCGGGAGCCCCTACGAGCAGTACTTC.

CDR3: CASSQAQGDGYYGYTF. The CDR3 nucleotides read TGCGCCAGCAGCCAAGCACAGGGGGACGGCTACTATGGCTACACCTTC. This chain uses TRBV4-1 with TRBJ1-2; 8 positions match TRBD1. CDR1 and CDR2 from the germline V gene are MGHRA and YSYEKL. This CDR3 is built from 16 residues. Trimming cost V 1 base and J 3 bases; bases outside gene matches: 7.

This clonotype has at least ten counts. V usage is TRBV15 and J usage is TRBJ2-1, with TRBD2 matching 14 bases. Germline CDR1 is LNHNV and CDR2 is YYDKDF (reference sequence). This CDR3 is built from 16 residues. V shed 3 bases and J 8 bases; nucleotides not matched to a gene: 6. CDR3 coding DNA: TGTGCCACCAGCAGTGGGACTAGCGGGAGTGTGGATGAGCAGTTCTTC. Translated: CATSSGTSGSVDEQFF.

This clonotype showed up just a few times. CDR3 in amino acids: CASSLEGGIETQYF. CDR3 coding DNA: TGCGCCAGCAGCTTAGAGGGGGGGATCGAGACCCAGTACTTC. V gene TRBV5-1 combines with J gene TRBJ2-5; TRBD2 is a possible D gene (7 bases). CDR3 length: 14 amino acids. The germline V gene has CDR1 SGHRS and CDR2 YFSETQ. V was cut by 2 bases and J by 5 bases, with 13 bases left in between.

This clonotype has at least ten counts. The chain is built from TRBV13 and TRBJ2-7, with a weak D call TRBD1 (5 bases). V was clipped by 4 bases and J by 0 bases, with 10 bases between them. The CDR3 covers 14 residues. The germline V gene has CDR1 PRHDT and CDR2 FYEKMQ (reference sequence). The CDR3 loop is CASSSRVVSYEQYF. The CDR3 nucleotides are TGTGCCAGCAGCTCCAGGGTGGTCTCCTACGAGCAGTACTTC.

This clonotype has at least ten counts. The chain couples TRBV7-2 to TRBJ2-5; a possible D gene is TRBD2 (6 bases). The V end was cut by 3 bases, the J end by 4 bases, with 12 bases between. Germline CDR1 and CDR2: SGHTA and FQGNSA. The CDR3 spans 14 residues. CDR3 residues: CASSFGGIGETQYF. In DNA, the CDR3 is TGTGCCAGCAGCTTCGGGGGAATAGGAGAGACCCAGTACTTC.